This TCR beta chain came from a study of T cell repertoires in cytomegalovirus infection. Study in general: Public TCR beta signatures marked donors with CMV infection and the matching HLA.

This clonotype showed up many times. Its cognate antigen is unknown. Whole-study findings and limits: CMV-specific HLA-C-restricted TCR beta clonotypes dominated the ex vivo response.

CDR1 is SEHNR and CDR2 is FQNEAQ in the germline V gene (reference sequence). The CDR3 spans 13 residues. V gave up 3 bases and J gave up 6 bases, with 9 bases separating them. One entry per CDR3 protein, called by TCRdb with MiXCR from the reads. The sample has around 440,000 distinct CDR3 sequences, over 9% seen once; the top ten hold roughly 10%. Material: PBMCs. The chain is built from TRBV7-9 and TRBJ2-1, with D possibly being TRBD1 (6 bases). The sequence came from a human donor in good health (CMV status not recorded). Some clones in this sample may be carry-over from other donors' samples. In nucleotides, the CDR3 is TGTGCCAGCAGCTTTCAGGGGACCAATGAGCAGTTCTTC. Translating it yields CASSFQGTNEQFF. The variable domain in full, with the rest retrieved from reference TRBV7-9 and TRBJ2-1, is DTGVSQNPRHKITKRGQNVTFRCDPISEHNRLYWYRQTLGQGPEFLTYFQNEAQLEKSRLLSDRFSAERPKGSFSTLEIQRTEQGDSAMYLCASSFQGTNEQFFGPGTRLTVL.